This T cell receptor (beta chain) was found in a study of metastatic and nonmetastatic thyroid tumors. TCRdb recomputed clones from the PCR reads via MiXCR. The repertoire holds approximately 31,000 clones, 18% seen once, with 8% to 11% in the top ten. V shed 4 bases and J 5 bases; nucleotides not matched to a gene: 2. The CDR3 is made up of 13 amino acids. Per the germline V gene, CDR1 is SGHVS and CDR2 is FNYEAQ. This clone came up many times. Patients underwent thyroid surgery, and none had received any treatment before it. This clonotype was obtained from a female donor with papillary thyroid cancer or a benign thyroid nodule (not recorded which). Some clones in this sample may be carry-over from other donors' samples. Source material: blood. The chain combines TRBV7-6 with TRBJ2-3; 8 bases agree with TRBD2. CDR3 in amino acids: CASSSGGEDTQYF. DNA for the CDR3: TGTGCCAGCAGCTCCGGGGGGGAAGATACGCAGTATTTT.